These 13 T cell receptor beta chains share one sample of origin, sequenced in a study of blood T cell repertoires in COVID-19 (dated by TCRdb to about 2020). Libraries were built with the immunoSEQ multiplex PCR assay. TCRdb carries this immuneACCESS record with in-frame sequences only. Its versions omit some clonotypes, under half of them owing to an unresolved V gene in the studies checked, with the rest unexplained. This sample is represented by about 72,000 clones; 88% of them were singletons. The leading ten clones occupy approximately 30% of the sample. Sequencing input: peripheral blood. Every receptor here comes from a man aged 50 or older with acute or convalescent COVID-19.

The CDR3 DNA sequence: TGTGCCAGCAAAGGACAGGGGGAGACTGAAGCTTTCTTT. Residues: CASKGQGETEAFF. This rearrangement joins TRBV6-5 to TRBJ1-1; 10 nucleotides agree with TRBD1. Germline trimming cut 7 bases from V and 5 bases from J; bases unmatched to any gene: 4. The V gene's germline CDR1 is MNHEY and CDR2 SVGAGI. The CDR3 sequence is 13 residues long.

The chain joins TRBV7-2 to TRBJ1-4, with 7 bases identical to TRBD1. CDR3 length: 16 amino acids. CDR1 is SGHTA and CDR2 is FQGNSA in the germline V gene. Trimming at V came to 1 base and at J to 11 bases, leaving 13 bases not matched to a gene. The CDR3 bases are TGTGCCAGCAGCTTAGGCCCCGGGACAGTTAATGGGAAACTGTTTTTT. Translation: CASSLGPGTVNGKLFF.

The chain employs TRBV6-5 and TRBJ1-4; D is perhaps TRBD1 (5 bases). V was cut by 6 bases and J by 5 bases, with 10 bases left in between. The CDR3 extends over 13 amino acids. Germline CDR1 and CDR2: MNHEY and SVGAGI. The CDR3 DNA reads TGTGCCAGCAGAGGACAAGCAAATGAAAAACTGTTTTTT. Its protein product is CASRGQANEKLFF.

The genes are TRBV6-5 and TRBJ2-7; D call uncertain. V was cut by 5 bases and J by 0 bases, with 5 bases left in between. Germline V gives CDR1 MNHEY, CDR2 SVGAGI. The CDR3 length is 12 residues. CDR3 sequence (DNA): TGTGCCAGCAGTATAGACTCCTACGAGCAGTACTTC. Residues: CASSIDSYEQYF.

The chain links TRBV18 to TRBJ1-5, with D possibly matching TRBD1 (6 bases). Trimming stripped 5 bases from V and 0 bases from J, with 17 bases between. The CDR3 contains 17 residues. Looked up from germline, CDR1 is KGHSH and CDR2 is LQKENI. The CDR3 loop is CASSYYGQTYSNQPQHF. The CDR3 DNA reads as TGTGCCAGCTCATATTACGGACAGACGTATAGCAATCAGCCCCAGCATTTT.

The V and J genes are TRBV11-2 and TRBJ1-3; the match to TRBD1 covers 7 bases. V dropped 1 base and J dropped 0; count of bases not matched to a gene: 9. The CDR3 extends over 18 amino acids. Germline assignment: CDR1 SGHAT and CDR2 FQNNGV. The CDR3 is CASSLVGIQGRSGNTIYF. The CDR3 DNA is TGTGCCAGCAGCTTAGTAGGAATACAGGGGCGCTCTGGAAACACCATATATTTT.

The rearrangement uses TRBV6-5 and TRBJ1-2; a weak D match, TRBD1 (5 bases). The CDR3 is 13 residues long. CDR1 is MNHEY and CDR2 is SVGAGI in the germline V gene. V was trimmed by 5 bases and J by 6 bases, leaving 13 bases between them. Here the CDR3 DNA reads TGTGCCAGCAGTCCTCGACAGCAGCATGGCTACACCTTC. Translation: CASSPRQQHGYTF.

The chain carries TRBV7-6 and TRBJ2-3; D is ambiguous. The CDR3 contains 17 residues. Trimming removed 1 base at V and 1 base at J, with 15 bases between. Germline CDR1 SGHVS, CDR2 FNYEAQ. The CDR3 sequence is CASSLEVAWARTDTQYF. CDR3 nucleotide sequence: TGTGCCAGCAGCTTAGAAGTGGCGTGGGCTCGCACAGATACGCAGTATTTT.

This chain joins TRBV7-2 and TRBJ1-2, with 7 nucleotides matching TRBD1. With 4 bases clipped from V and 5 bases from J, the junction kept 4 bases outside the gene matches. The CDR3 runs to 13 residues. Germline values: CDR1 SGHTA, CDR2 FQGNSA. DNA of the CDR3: TGTGCCAGCAGCTCGACAGGGACTTATGGCTACACCTTC. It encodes CASSSTGTYGYTF.

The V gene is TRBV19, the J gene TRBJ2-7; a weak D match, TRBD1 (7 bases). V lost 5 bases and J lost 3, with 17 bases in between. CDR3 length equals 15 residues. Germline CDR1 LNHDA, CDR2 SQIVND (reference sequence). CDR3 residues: CASSPRGTDSYEQYF. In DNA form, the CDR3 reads TGTGCCAGTAGTCCCCGCGGGACAGATAGCTACGAGCAGTACTTC.

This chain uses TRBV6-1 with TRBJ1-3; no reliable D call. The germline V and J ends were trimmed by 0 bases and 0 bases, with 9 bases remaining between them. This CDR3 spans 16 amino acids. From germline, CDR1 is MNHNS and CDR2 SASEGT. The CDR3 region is CASSEAHSHSGNTIYF. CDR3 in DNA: TGTGCCAGCAGTGAAGCGCACTCCCACTCTGGAAACACCATATATTTT.

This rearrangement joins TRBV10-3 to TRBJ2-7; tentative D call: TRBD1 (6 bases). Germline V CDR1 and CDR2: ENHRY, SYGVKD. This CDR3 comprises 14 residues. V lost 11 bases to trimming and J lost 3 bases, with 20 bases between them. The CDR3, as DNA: TGTGCCTCAAACCGGGACAAGGGGCTCTACGAGCAGTACTTC. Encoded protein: CASNRDKGLYEQYF.

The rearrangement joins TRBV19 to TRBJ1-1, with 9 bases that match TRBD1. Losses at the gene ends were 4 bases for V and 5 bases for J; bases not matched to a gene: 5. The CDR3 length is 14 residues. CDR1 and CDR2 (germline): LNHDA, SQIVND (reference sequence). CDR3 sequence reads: CASSTGQGRTEAFF. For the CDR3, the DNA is TGTGCCAGTAGTACTGGACAGGGGAGGACTGAAGCTTTCTTT.